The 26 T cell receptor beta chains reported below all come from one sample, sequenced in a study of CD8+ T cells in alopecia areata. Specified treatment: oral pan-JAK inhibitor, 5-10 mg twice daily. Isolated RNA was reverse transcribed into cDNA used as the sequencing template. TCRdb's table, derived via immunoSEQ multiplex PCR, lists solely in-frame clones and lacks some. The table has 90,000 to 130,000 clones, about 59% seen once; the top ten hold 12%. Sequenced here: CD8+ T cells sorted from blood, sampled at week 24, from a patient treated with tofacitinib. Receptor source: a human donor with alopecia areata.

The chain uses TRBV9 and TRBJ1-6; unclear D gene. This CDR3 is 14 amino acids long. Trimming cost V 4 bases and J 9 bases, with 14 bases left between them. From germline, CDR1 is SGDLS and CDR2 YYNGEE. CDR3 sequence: CASSYRVVGSPLHF. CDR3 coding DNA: TGTGCCAGCAGCTATAGGGTCGTGGGTTCACCCCTCCACTTT.

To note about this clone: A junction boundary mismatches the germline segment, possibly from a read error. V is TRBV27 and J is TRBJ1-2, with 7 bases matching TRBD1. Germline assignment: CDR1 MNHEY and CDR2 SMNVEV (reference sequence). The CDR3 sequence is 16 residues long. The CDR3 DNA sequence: TGTGCCAGCAGTTTGACCCCGACAGGGATAGACTATGACTACACCTTC. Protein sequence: CASSLTPTGIDYDYTF.

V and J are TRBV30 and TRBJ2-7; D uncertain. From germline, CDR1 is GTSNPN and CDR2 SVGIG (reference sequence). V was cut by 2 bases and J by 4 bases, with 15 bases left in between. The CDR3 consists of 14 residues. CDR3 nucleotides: TGTGCCTGGAGTCGTGGGGATCCAGGTTACGAGCAGTACTTC. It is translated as CAWSRGDPGYEQYF.

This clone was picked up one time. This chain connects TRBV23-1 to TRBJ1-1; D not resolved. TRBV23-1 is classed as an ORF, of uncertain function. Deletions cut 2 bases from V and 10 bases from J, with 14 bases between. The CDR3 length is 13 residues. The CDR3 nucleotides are TGCGCCAGCAGTCAAGGACGGTGGGCCGGAGCTTTCTTT. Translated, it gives CASSQGRWAGAFF.

CDR3 nucleotides: TGTGCCAGCAGCGTAGGAGTTGGGACAGCCTCCTACGAGCAGTACTTC. Translating gives CASSVGVGTASYEQYF. V and J are TRBV9 and TRBJ2-7, with 7 bases fitting TRBD1. Looked up from germline, CDR1 is SGDLS and CDR2 is YYNGEE. The length of the CDR3 is 16 residues. J was trimmed by 0 bases and V by 0 bases; bases with no gene match: 6.

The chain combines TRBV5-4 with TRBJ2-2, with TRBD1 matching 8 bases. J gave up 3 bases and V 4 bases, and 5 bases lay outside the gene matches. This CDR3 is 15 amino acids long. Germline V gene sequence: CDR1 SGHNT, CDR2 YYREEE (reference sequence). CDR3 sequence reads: CASSTGQGYTGELFF. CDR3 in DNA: TGTGCCAGCAGCACAGGACAGGGATACACCGGGGAGCTGTTTTTT.

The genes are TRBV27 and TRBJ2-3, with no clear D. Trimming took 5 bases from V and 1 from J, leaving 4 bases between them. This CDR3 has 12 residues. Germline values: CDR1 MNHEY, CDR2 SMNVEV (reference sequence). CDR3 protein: CASSPRTDTQYF. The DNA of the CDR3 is TGTGCCAGCAGTCCGCGCACAGATACGCAGTATTTT.

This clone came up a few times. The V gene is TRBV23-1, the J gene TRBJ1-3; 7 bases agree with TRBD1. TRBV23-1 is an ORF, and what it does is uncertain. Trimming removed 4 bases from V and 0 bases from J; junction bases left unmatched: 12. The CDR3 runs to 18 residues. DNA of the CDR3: TGCGCCAGCAGTCTAGCGGACAGGCCTTCCTCCTCTGGAAACACCATATATTTT. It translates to CASSLADRPSSSGNTIYF.

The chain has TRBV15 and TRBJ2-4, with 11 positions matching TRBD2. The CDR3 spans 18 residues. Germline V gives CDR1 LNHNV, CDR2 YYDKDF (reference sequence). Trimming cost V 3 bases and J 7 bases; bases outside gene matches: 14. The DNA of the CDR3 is TGTGCCACCAGCAGGAAGGAGACTAGCGGGGCCTATGGGAACATTCAGTACTTC. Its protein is CATSRKETSGAYGNIQYF.

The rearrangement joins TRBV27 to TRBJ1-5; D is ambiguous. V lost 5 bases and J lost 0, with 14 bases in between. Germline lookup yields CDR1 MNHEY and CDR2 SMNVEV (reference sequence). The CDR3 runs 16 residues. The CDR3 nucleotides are TGTGCCAGCAGTCCCAAACCCGACGGTAGCAATCAGCCCCAGCATTTT. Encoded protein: CASSPKPDGSNQPQHF.

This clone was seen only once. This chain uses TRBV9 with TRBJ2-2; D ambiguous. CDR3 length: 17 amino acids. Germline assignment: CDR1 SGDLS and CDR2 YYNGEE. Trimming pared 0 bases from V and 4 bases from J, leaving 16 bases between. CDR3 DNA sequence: TGTGCCAGCAGCGTAGGGCGGCGTGAACTCGTCACCGGGGAGCTGTTTTTT. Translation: CASSVGRRELVTGELFF.

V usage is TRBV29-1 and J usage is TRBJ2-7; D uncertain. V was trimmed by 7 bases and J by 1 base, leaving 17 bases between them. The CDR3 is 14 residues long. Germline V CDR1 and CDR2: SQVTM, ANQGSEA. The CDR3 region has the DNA TGCAGCGCATTAACAGTGGGCGAATCCTACGAGCAGTACTTC. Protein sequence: CSALTVGESYEQYF.

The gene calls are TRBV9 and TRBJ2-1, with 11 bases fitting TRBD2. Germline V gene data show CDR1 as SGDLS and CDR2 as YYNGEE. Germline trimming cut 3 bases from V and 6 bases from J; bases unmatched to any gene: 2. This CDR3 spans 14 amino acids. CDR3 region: CASSASGGTNEQFF. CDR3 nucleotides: TGTGCCAGCAGCGCTAGCGGGGGGACCAATGAGCAGTTCTTC. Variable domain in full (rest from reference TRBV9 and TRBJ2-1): DSGVTQTPKHLITATGQRVTLRCSPRSGDLSVYWYQQSLDQGLQFLIQYYNGEERAKGNILERFSAQQFPDLHSELNLSSLELGDSALYFCASSASGGTNEQFFGPGTRLTVL.

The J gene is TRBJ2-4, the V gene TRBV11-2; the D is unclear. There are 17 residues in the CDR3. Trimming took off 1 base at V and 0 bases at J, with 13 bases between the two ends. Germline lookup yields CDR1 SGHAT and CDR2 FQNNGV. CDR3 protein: CASSLGRTKLAKNIQYF. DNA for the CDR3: TGTGCCAGCAGCTTAGGGCGGACCAAACTAGCCAAAAACATTCAGTACTTC.

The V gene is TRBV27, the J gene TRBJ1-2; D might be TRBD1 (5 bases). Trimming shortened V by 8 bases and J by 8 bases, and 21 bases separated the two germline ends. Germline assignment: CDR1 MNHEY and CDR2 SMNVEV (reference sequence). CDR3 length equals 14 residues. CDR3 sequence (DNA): TGTGCCAGCGGGGTGGGAACAGGCCCCCGGGGCTACACCTTC. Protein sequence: CASGVGTGPRGYTF.

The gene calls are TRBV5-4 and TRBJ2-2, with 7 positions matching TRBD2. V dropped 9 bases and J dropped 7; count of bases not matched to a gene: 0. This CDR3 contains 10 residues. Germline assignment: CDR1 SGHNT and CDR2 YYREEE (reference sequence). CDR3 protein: CATGGGELFF. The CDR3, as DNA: TGTGCCACGGGGGGCGGGGAGCTGTTTTTT. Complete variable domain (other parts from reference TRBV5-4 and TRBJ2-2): ETGVTQSPTHLIKTRGQQVTLRCSSQSGHNTVSWYQQALGQGPQFIFQYYREEENGRGNFPPRFSGLQFPNYSSELNVNALELDDSALYLCATGGGELFFGEGSRLTVL.

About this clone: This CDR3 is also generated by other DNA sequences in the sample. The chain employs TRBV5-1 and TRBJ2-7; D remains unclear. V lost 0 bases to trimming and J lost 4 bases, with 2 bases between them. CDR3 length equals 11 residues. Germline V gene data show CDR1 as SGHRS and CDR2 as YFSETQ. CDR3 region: CASSLGYEQYF. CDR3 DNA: TGCGCCAGCAGCTTGGGGTACGAGCAGTACTTC. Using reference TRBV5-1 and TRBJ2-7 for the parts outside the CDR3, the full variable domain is KAGVTQTPRYLIKTRGQQVTLSCSPISGHRSVSWYQQTPGQGLQFLFEYFSETQRNKGNFPGRFSGRQFSNSRSEMNVSTLELGDSALYLCASSLGYEQYFGPGTRLTVT.

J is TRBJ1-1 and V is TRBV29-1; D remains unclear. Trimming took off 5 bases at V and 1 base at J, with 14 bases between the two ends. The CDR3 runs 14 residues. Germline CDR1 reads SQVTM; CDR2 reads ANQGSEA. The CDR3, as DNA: TGCAGCGTTTACGCACACCGAGGGAACACTGAAGCTTTCTTT. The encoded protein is CSVYAHRGNTEAFF.

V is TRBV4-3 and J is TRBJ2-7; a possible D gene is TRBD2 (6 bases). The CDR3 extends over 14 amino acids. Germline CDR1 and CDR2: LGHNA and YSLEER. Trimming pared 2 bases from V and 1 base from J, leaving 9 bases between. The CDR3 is CASSQTEGSYEQYF. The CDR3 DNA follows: TGCGCCAGCAGCCAAACGGAGGGATCCTACGAGCAGTACTTC.

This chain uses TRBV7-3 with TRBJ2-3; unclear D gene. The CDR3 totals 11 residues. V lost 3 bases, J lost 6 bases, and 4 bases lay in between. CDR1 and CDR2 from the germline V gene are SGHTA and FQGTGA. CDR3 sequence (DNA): TGTGCCAGCAGCTTCCTTGATACGCAGTATTTT. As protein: CASSFLDTQYF.

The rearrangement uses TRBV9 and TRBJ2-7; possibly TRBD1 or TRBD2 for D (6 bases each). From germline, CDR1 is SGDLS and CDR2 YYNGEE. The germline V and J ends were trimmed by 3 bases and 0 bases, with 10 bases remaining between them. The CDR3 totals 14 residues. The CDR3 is CASSEGGPSYEQYF. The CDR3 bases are TGTGCCAGCAGCGAAGGGGGGCCCTCCTACGAGCAGTACTTC.

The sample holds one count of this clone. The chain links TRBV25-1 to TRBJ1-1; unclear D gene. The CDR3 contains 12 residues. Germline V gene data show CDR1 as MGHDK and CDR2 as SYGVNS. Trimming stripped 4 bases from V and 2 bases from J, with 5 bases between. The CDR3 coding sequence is TGTGCCAGCAGTGTTTCCAACACTGAAGCTTTCTTT. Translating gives CASSVSNTEAFF.

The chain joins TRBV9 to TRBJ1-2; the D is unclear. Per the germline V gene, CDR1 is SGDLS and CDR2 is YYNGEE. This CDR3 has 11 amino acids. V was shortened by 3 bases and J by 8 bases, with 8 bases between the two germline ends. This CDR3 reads CASSDGEGYTF. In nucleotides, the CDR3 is TGTGCCAGCAGCGATGGGGAGGGCTACACCTTC. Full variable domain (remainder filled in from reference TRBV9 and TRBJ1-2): DSGVTQTPKHLITATGQRVTLRCSPRSGDLSVYWYQQSLDQGLQFLIQYYNGEERAKGNILERFSAQQFPDLHSELNLSSLELGDSALYFCASSDGEGYTFGSGTRLTVV.

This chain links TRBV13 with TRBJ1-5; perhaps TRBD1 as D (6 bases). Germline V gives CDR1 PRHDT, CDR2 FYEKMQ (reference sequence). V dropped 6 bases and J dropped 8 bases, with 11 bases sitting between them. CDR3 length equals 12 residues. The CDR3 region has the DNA TGTGCCAGCAGTGCTGGGGGCGAGCCCCAGCATTTT. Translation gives CASSAGGEPQHF.

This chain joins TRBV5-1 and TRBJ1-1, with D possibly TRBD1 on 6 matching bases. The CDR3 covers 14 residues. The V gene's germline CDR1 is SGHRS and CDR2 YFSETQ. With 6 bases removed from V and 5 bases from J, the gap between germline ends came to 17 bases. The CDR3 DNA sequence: TGCGCCAGCACCCTCGAGGTAGGGGGGACTGAAGCTTTCTTT. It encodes CASTLEVGGTEAFF.

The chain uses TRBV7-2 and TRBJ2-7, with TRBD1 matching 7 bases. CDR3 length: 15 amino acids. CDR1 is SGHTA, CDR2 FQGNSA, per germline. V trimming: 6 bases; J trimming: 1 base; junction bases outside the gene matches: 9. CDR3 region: CASSQGDSQSYEQYF. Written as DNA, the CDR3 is TGTGCCAGCAGTCAAGGGGACAGTCAGTCCTACGAGCAGTACTTC.